The next 21 T cell receptor beta chains were all read from a single sample in a study of blood T cell repertoires in COVID-19 (dated by TCRdb to 2020 to 2022). Library preparation used the immunoSEQ multiplex PCR assay. TCRdb mirrors the immuneACCESS table, restricted to in-frame sequences. Some clones are absent from its copies; in checked studies, under half trace to an unresolved V gene, and the reason for the others is unknown. The sample table records a few hundred thousand clones; around 90% of these occur just once. The top ten clones comprise roughly 7.2% of the sample. Sequencing was done on a sample of PBMCs or T cells enriched from blood (not recorded which). These receptor sequences come from a man aged 25-40 years in a cohort exposed to, infected with or recovered from COVID-19 (not recorded which).

The chain has TRBV14 and TRBJ2-3; 7 bases fit TRBD2. J lost 8 bases, V lost 5 bases, and 13 bases had no gene match. The CDR3 runs 15 residues. Germline CDR1 SGHDN, CDR2 FVKESK. CDR3 protein: CASSGSRDYYFTQYF. The CDR3 DNA reads TGTGCCAGCAGCGGGAGCCGGGACTACTATTTTACGCAGTATTTT.

V and J are TRBV9 and TRBJ2-2, with 8 bases that match TRBD2. CDR3 length: 16 residues. The ends lost 0 bases at V and 5 bases at J; junction bases unmatched: 6. CDR1 is SGDLS, CDR2 YYNGEE, per germline. In DNA form, the CDR3 reads TGTGCCAGCAGCGTAGGACGGGAGGGAAGAACCGGGGAGCTGTTTTTT. It translates to CASSVGREGRTGELFF.

The rearrangement links TRBV11-2 to TRBJ2-3; 8 nucleotides match TRBD2. This CDR3 region has 16 residues. In germline, CDR1 is SGHAT, CDR2 FQNNGV. Trimming took 6 bases from V and 0 from J; bases not matched to a gene: 8. DNA for the CDR3: TGTGCCAGCAGTAAATTAGCGGGGACTAGCACAGATACGCAGTATTTT. Its protein product is CASSKLAGTSTDTQYF.

V usage is TRBV9 and J usage is TRBJ2-2; 16 bases fit TRBD2. Germline lookup yields CDR1 SGDLS and CDR2 YYNGEE. The CDR3 runs 17 residues. V lost 7 bases and J lost 5; bases outside the gene matches: 8. In nucleotides, the CDR3 is TGTGCCAGCGCCGGGGGACTAGCGGGAGGGTATACCGGGGAGCTGTTTTTT. Translated, it gives CASAGGLAGGYTGELFF.

This chain uses TRBV7-8 with TRBJ1-5; D perhaps matches TRBD1 (5 bases). V was shortened by 5 bases and J by 5 bases, with 10 bases between the two germline ends. CDR1 is SGHVS, CDR2 FQNEAQ, per germline. This CDR3 has 13 amino acids. CDR3 DNA sequence: TGTGCCAGCAGCCCGACGGGGGATCAGCCCCAGCATTTT. This sequence encodes CASSPTGDQPQHF. Full variable domain (remainder filled in from reference TRBV7-8 and TRBJ1-5): GAGVSQSPRYKVAKRGQDVALRCDPISGHVSLFWYQQALGQGPEFLTYFQNEAQLDKSGLPSDRFFAERPEGSVSTLKIQRTQQEDSAVYLCASSPTGDQPQHFGDGTRLSIL.

In its sample, this clone was seen many times. The V and J genes are TRBV6-5 and TRBJ2-3; 8 nucleotides align to TRBD1. This CDR3 region has 15 residues. J was trimmed by 1 base and V by 2 bases; bases with no gene match: 2. Germline V gene data show CDR1 as MNHEY and CDR2 as SVGAGI. The DNA for the CDR3 is TGTGCCAGCAGTTACGTACAGGGGGGCACAGATACGCAGTATTTT. As protein: CASSYVQGGTDTQYF.

The chain uses TRBV11-3 and TRBJ2-2; possibly TRBD1 for D (6 bases). Trimming took off 4 bases at V and 7 bases at J, with 16 bases between the two ends. In germline, CDR1 is SGHNT, CDR2 YENEEA. The CDR3 is made up of 15 amino acids. The CDR3 is CASSSPQGNNGELFF. In DNA, the CDR3 is TGTGCCAGCAGCTCACCCCAGGGGAATAACGGGGAGCTGTTTTTT.

The chain is built from TRBV5-1 and TRBJ2-7; maybe TRBD2 (6 bases). The V gene's germline CDR1 is SGHRS and CDR2 YFSETQ. The CDR3 is 15 residues long. Deletions cut 4 bases from V and 5 bases from J, with 19 bases between. Here the CDR3 reads CASSIRSGPSHEQYF. CDR3 DNA: TGCGCCAGCAGCATCCGTAGCGGTCCTTCCCACGAGCAGTACTTC.

The chain employs TRBV6-4 and TRBJ2-5, with 13 bases identical to TRBD2. J was trimmed by 5 bases and V by 4 bases; bases with no gene match: 4. CDR3 size: 15 residues. The V gene's germline CDR1 is MRHNA and CDR2 SNTAGT. The DNA for the CDR3 is TGTGCCAGCAGTGTGGGACTAGCGGGATCTGAGACCCAGTACTTC. It translates to CASSVGLAGSETQYF.

The chain couples TRBV28 to TRBJ1-4; tentatively, D is TRBD1 (6 bases). The ends were cut back, 3 bases at V and 8 bases at J, with 16 bases in the middle. CDR1 and CDR2 (germline): MDHEN, SYDVKM. The CDR3 spans 15 residues. The CDR3: CASSLWGRRDEKLFF. The CDR3 nucleotides read TGTGCCAGCAGTTTGTGGGGGCGTCGAGACGAAAAACTGTTTTTT.

This clone was counted between two and nine times. This chain joins TRBV28 and TRBJ1-2; perhaps TRBD1 as D (6 bases). Per germline, CDR1 MDHEN and CDR2 SYDVKM. The CDR3 totals 14 residues. Trimming shortened V by 6 bases and J by 0 bases, and 11 bases separated the two germline ends. The CDR3 reads CASSRYRANYGYTF. The CDR3 region has the DNA TGTGCCAGCAGCCGGTACAGGGCTAACTATGGCTACACCTTC.

The chain has TRBV19 and TRBJ1-4; D may be TRBD1 (5 bases). The V end lost 4 bases, the J end lost 8 bases, and 11 bases lay between the germline ends. There are 13 residues in the CDR3. Germline loops: CDR1 LNHDA, CDR2 SQIVND (reference sequence). The CDR3 DNA reads as TGTGCCAGTAGTACGACAGCCCAGGAAAAACTGTTTTTT. Translating gives CASSTTAQEKLFF.

As concerns this clone: At one end, the junction sequence differs from germline, possibly due to a read error. The chain has TRBV7-7 and TRBJ2-3, with 15 bases identical to TRBD2. CDR1 and CDR2 (germline): SSHAT, FNYEAQ (reference sequence). The CDR3 loop spans 17 amino acids. CDR3 amino acids: CASSFGTSGRSTDTQYF. Here the CDR3 DNA reads TGTGCTAGCAGCTTCGGGACTAGCGGGAGGAGCACAGATACGCAGTATTTT.

The genes are TRBV19 and TRBJ2-1; a possible D gene is TRBD1 (6 bases). The CDR3 is 16 residues long. CDR1 and CDR2 from the germline V gene are LNHDA and SQIVND (reference sequence). The ends were cut back, 3 bases at V and 0 bases at J, with 12 bases in the middle. The CDR3 loop reads CASSIDTGSSYNEQFF. The DNA for the CDR3 is TGTGCCAGTAGTATTGATACAGGGAGCTCCTACAATGAGCAGTTCTTC.

The rearrangement links TRBV7-8 to TRBJ2-2; TRBD2 matches 12 bases. The CDR3 spans 17 residues. In germline, CDR1 is SGHVS, CDR2 FQNEAQ. With V trimmed by 0 bases and J by 7 bases, 6 bases remained unmatched. CDR3 nucleotide sequence: TGTGCCAGCAGCTTAGCGCTCCTAGCGGGAGGGGGCGGGGAGCTGTTTTTT. It specifies CASSLALLAGGGGELFF.

V gene TRBV29-1 combines with J gene TRBJ2-1; 10 bases match TRBD2. CDR1 is SQVTM, CDR2 ANQGSEA, per germline. The CDR3 length is 15 residues. J was trimmed by 1 base and V by 5 bases; bases with no gene match: 5. CDR3 region: CSVPRTSGSYNEQFF. The CDR3 DNA reads TGCAGCGTTCCCCGGACTAGCGGTTCCTACAATGAGCAGTTCTTC.

This chain connects TRBV11-2 to TRBJ2-1; D not certain. Trimming cost V 3 bases and J 0 bases, with 15 bases left between them. Germline CDR1 and CDR2: SGHAT and FQNNGV. The CDR3 spans 17 residues. The CDR3 DNA sequence: TGTGCCAGCAGCTTTTCTGTAGCTCAGAGCTCCTACAATGAGCAGTTCTTC. Translating gives CASSFSVAQSSYNEQFF.

In this sample, this clone turned up once. The rearrangement links TRBV7-8 to TRBJ2-5, with TRBD1 matching 7 bases. The germline V gene encodes CDR1 SGHVS and CDR2 FQNEAQ. With V trimmed by 5 bases and J by 2 bases, 11 bases remained unmatched. CDR3 size: 16 residues. Written as DNA, the CDR3 is TGTGCCAGCAGCCCCGACAGGGTTGGTTTTCAAGAGACCCAGTACTTC. It translates to CASSPDRVGFQETQYF.

The chain couples TRBV28 to TRBJ1-5; no clear D gene. V dropped 2 bases and J dropped 7 bases, with 12 bases sitting between them. This CDR3 comprises 14 residues. Germline V gene data show CDR1 as MDHEN and CDR2 as SYDVKM. The CDR3, as DNA: TGTGCCAGCAGTTTAAGACAAGGTGCACAGCCCCAGCATTTT. Amino acid sequence: CASSLRQGAQPQHF. The complete variable domain, with remaining parts taken from reference TRBV28 and TRBJ1-5, reads DVKVTQSSRYLVKRTGEKVFLECVQDMDHENMFWYRQDPGLGLRLIYFSYDVKMKEKGDIPEGYSVSREKKERFSLILESASTNQTSMYLCASSLRQGAQPQHFGDGTRLSIL.

The gene calls are TRBV28 and TRBJ1-5, with unresolved D. V shed 2 bases and J shed 0 bases, with 5 bases lying between them. CDR1 and CDR2 from the germline V gene are MDHEN and SYDVKM. The CDR3 runs to 14 residues. Here the CDR3 reads CASSLIDSNQPQHF. The CDR3 DNA reads TGTGCCAGCAGTTTAATAGATAGCAATCAGCCCCAGCATTTT.

This clone was recorded a few times. V gene TRBV27 combines with J gene TRBJ2-7; a possible D gene is TRBD2 (6 bases). V lost 6 bases to trimming and J lost 2 bases, with 17 bases between them. There are 15 residues in the CDR3. Germline V lookup: CDR1 MNHEY, CDR2 SMNVEV (reference sequence). The CDR3 DNA sequence: TGTGCCAGCAGCTATGCCCCGGGACTTGCCTACGAGCAGTACTTC. The encoded protein is CASSYAPGLAYEQYF.